The 3 T cell receptor beta chains reported below all come from one sample, sequenced in a study of identical twins (dated by TCRdb to between 2015 and 2016). Library preparation used 5' RACE. Sequencing instrument: Illumina HiSeq 2000. TCRdb reworked the public reads: Q25 trimming with fastp, MiXCR clone assembly, productive beta chains retained. Every CDR3 protein is listed once, alongside the most common genes and DNA of its rows. The table for this sample lists some 240,000 distinct CDR3 sequences; roughly 8.7% of them were counted only once. The top ten clonotypes cover approximately 3% of the sample. These data were also reused for a study on yellow fever vaccine responses in identical twins.

The specimen sequenced was CD8+ T cells sorted from blood. The receptors originated from a woman in her late teens or twenties in good health.

This clonotype was picked up many times. V usage is TRBV20-1 and J usage is TRBJ2-7; tentative D call: TRBD2 (5 bases). Germline V lookup: CDR1 DFQATT, CDR2 SNEGSKA (reference sequence). Trimming removed 0 bases from V and 4 bases from J, with 13 bases in between. The CDR3 has 14 residues. The CDR3, as DNA: TGCAGTGCTAGAGAAGCTGGAGGAAAATACGAGCAGTACTTC. This codes for CSAREAGGKYEQYF.

This chain links TRBV4-3 with TRBJ2-7, with 10 positions matching TRBD2. V lost 1 base and J lost 5; bases outside the gene matches: 8. Germline loops: CDR1 LGHNA, CDR2 YSLEER. The length of the CDR3 is 16 residues. CDR3 DNA: TGCGCCAGCAGCCAAGGAAATGGGCTAGCGGGAGACGAGCAGTACTTC. Its translation is CASSQGNGLAGDEQYF.

This sequence joins TRBV7-8 and TRBJ2-7; a possible D gene is TRBD1 (6 bases). V gave up 5 bases and J gave up 7 bases, with 12 bases separating them. The CDR3 length is 12 residues. Germline assignment: CDR1 SGHVS and CDR2 FQNEAQ. This CDR3 is CASSRTDREQYF. As DNA, the CDR3 is TGTGCCAGCAGCCGCACCGACAGGGAGCAGTACTTC.